The subject of this entry is one T cell receptor beta chain. As originally analysed: Scientists estimated how many nucleated cells there were by amplifying reference gene primers. Using immunoSEQ multiplex PCR, the repertoire was profiled, and TCRdb retains in-frame clones only, with some absent. Clonal size and the V and J genes are those of that table, whereas D and trimming came from the DNA. In the table there are about 170,000 clones, 75% to 90% of which are singletons. This record belongs to a study of blood T cell repertoires in COVID-19. The V gene's germline CDR1 is GTSNPN and CDR2 SVGIG (reference sequence). CDR3 size: 14 residues. V was cut by 1 base and J by 5 bases, with 14 bases left in between.

This clonotype was obtained from a human donor with acute or convalescent COVID-19. The donor label of this sample is uncertain. The chain couples TRBV30 to TRBJ1-1; maybe TRBD1 (6 bases). Material: peripheral blood. The CDR3: CAWSARNRVTEAFF. CDR3 nucleotide sequence: TGTGCCTGGAGTGCCCGCAACAGGGTAACTGAAGCTTTCTTT.